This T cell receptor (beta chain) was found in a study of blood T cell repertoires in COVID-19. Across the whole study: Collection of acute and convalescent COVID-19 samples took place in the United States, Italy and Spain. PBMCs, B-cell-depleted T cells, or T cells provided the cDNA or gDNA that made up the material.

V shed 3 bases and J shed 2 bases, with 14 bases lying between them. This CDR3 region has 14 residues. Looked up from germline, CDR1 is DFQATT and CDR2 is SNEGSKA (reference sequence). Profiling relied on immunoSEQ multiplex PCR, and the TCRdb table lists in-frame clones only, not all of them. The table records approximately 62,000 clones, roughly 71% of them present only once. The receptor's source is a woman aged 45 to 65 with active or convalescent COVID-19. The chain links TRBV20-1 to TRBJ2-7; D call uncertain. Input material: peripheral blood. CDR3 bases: TGCAGTGCTAGTATGGCTTCCACGACCTACGAGCAGTACTTC. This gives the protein CSASMASTTYEQYF.